One sample yielded the 5 T cell receptor beta chains listed below, sequenced in a study of vaccination and CD4 T cells after COVID-19. As to time point: late sampling 161 to 241 days after vaccination in a few convalescent patients. TCRdb used MiXCR to reprocess the PCR reads, holding one entry per CDR3 protein. The sample holds 25,000 to 30,000 distinct CDR3 sequences, about half seen once. This material consisted of CD4+ T cells from blood, taken about 7 months after SARS-CoV-2 vaccination. Receptors originate from a human donor who had recovered from COVID-19.

This rearrangement joins TRBV27 to TRBJ1-1; the D gene is possibly TRBD1 (6 bases). This CDR3 spans 15 amino acids. The germline V gene has CDR1 MNHEY and CDR2 SMNVEV (reference sequence). V lost 5 bases and J lost 6, with 19 bases in between. This CDR3 reads CASSPLGQSFAEAFF. The DNA for the CDR3 is TGTGCCAGCAGTCCCCTAGGACAGTCTTTTGCTGAAGCTTTCTTT.

This clonotype was counted once. Germline is not matched at one junction end, which may reflect a read error. This chain connects TRBV19 to TRBJ2-1, with a weak D call TRBD2 (5 bases). Germline assignment: CDR1 LNHDA and CDR2 SQIVND (reference sequence). This CDR3 spans 16 amino acids. The CDR3 region has the DNA TGTGCCAGTAGTTTAGGGAAGTGGGAGCGGTACAGTGAGCAGTTCTTC. Its protein product is CASSLGKWERYSEQFF.

This chain joins TRBV7-6 and TRBJ1-5; D unresolved. V was shortened by 4 bases and J by 9 bases, with 10 bases between the two germline ends. CDR1 is SGHVS, CDR2 FNYEAQ, per germline. The CDR3 covers 12 residues. The CDR3, as DNA: TGTGCCAGCAGCTCACCCTCAGGGCCCCAGCATTTT. This translates into CASSSPSGPQHF.

The J gene is TRBJ2-2, the V gene TRBV7-9, with 11 bases matching TRBD1. Per germline, CDR1 SEHNR and CDR2 FQNEAQ (reference sequence). The CDR3 length is 16 residues. V shed 1 base, J shed 5 bases, and the junction held 3 bases outside the gene matches. CDR3 protein: CASSLGGQGATGELFF. The CDR3 DNA follows: TGTGCCAGCAGCTTAGGCGGACAGGGGGCTACCGGGGAGCTGTTTTTT.

This clonotype has a handful of counts. This chain joins TRBV20-1 and TRBJ2-7; 10 positions agree with TRBD1. Germline V gene data show CDR1 as DFQATT and CDR2 as SNEGSKA (reference sequence). CDR3 size: 14 residues. CDR3: CSSDAGQGTSEQYF. The CDR3 coding sequence is TGCAGCTCGGACGCGGGACAGGGGACCAGCGAGCAGTACTTC.